This TCR beta chain was recovered during a study of blood T cell repertoires in COVID-19. Two negative PCRs, clearance, or symptom resolution characterized the recovered Cohort 3 donors. Of note for this clone: At one boundary the junction diverges from the germline segment, which might be a read error.

Clones were read by immunoSEQ multiplex PCR, and TCRdb kept only the in-frame ones, dropping some. The sample lists 300,000 or so clones, roughly nine tenths occurring once. Germline CDR1 and CDR2: SGHDN and FVKESK. The CDR3 loop spans 15 amino acids. The receptor was isolated from a man between 60 and 75 years old who had recovered from COVID-19. The sequenced sample was PBMCs or T cells enriched from blood (not recorded which). The chain has TRBV14 and TRBJ2-3; possible D gene TRBD2, 6 bases. CDR3 in amino acids: CASRQEGGRTDTQYF. CDR3 DNA sequence: TGTGCCAGCAGACAAGAGGGAGGACGCACAGATACGCAGTATTTT.